The 5 T cell receptor beta chains reported below all come from one sample, sequenced in a study of blood T cell repertoires in COVID-19 (TCRdb year 2020). The receptor library was made with the immunoSEQ multiplex PCR assay. What TCRdb holds here is the immuneACCESS table cut down to in-frame rearrangements. Part of the clones is not present; checked against another copy, under half of the missing clones reflect an unresolved V gene, and the others are unexplained. A total of about 91,000 clones appear in this sample, 75% to 85% of them only once. The ten largest clones take up approximately 9.3% of the sample. What was sequenced was peripheral blood. The receptors were sampled from a woman older than 75 with acute or convalescent COVID-19.

The count of this clone is one. The chain uses TRBV18 and TRBJ1-1; D is unclear. Germline V gene lookup returns CDR1 KGHSH and CDR2 LQKENI. This CDR3 is 15 amino acids long. Trimming removed 4 bases from V and 3 bases from J, with 15 bases in between. The CDR3 nucleotides read TGTGCCAGCTCACGGGGAGTACCTCCAGACACTGAAGCTTTCTTT. Its translation: CASSRGVPPDTEAFF. Using reference TRBV18 and TRBJ1-1 for the parts outside the CDR3, the full variable domain is NAGVMQNPRHLVRRRGQEARLRCSPMKGHSHVYWYRQLPEEGLKFMVYLQKENIIDESGMPKERFSAEFPKEGPSILRIQQVVRGDSAAYFCASSRGVPPDTEAFFGQGTRLTVV.

This sequence joins TRBV2 and TRBJ1-1, with 7 bases matching TRBD1. Germline CDR1 is SNHLY and CDR2 is FYNNEI. The CDR3 covers 17 residues. Trimming took 3 bases from V and 4 from J; bases not matched to a gene: 14. CDR3 nucleotide sequence: TGTGCCAGCAGTGAGGTCTCGACAGGGAACGAGGGCACTGAAGCTTTCTTT. Amino acid sequence: CASSEVSTGNEGTEAFF.

V is TRBV10-3 and J is TRBJ2-6, with D perhaps matching TRBD2 (7 bases). This CDR3 is 16 amino acids long. CDR1 is ENHRY and CDR2 is SYGVKD in the germline V gene. Trimming stripped 6 bases from V and 10 bases from J, with 22 bases between. CDR3 bases: TGTGCCATCAGCGTTAGGGGGGGTCAAAATAATAACGTCCTGACTTTC. It yields the protein CAISVRGGQNNNVLTF.

CDR3 region: CASSGHRVGETQYF. For the CDR3, the DNA is TGTGCCAGCAGCGGACACAGGGTTGGGGAGACCCAGTACTTC. V and J are TRBV7-6 and TRBJ2-5, with D possibly matching TRBD1 (6 bases). The length of the CDR3 is 14 residues. Germline CDR1 is SGHVS and CDR2 is FNYEAQ. V was clipped by 5 bases and J by 5 bases, with 15 bases between them.

CDR3 protein: CASSPNYNYGYTF. The CDR3 DNA reads as TGCGCCAGCAGCCCCAACTATAACTATGGCTACACCTTC. This chain links TRBV5-1 with TRBJ1-2, with D unresolved. Trimming took off 4 bases at V and 1 base at J, with 8 bases between the two ends. The V gene's germline CDR1 is SGHRS and CDR2 YFSETQ. CDR3 size: 13 residues.